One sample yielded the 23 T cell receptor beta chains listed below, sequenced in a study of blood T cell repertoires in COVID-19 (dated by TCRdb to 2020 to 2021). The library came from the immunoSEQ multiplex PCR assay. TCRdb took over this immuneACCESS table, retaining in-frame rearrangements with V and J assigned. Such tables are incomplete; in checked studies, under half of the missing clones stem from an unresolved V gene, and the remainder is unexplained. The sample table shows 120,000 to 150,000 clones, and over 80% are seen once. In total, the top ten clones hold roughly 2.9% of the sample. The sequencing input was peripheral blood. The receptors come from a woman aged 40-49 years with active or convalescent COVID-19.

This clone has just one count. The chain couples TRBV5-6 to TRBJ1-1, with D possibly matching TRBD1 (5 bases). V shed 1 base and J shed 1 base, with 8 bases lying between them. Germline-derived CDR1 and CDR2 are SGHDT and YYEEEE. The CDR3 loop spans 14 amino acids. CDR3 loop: CASSLRGWNTEAFF. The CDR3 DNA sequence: TGTGCCAGCAGCTTGCGGGGGTGGAACACTGAAGCTTTCTTT.

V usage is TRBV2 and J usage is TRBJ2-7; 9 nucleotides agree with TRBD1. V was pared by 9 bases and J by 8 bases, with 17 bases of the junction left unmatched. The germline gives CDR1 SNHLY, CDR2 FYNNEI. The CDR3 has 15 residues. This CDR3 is CARTGRPGQGPKQYF. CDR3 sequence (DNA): TGTGCCAGAACGGGAAGACCGGGACAGGGACCAAAGCAGTACTTC.

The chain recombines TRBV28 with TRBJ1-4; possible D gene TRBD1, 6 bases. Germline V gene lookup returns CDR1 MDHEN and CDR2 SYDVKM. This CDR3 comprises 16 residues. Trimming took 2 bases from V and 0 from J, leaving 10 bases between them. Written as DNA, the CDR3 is TGTGCCAGCAGTTTAGGAACAGGGCCAACTAATGAAAAACTGTTTTTT. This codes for CASSLGTGPTNEKLFF.

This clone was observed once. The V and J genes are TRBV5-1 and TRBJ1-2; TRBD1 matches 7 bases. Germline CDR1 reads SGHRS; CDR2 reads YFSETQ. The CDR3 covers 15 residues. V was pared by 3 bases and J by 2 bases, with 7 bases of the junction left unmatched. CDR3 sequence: CASSSGTARNYGYTF. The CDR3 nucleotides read TGCGCCAGCAGCTCCGGGACAGCTCGCAACTATGGCTACACCTTC.

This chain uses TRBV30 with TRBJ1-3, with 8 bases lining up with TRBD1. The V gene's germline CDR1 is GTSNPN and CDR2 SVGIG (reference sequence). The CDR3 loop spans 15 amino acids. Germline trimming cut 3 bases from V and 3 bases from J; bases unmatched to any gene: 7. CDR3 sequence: CAWSAGQGVGNTIYF. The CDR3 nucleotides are TGTGCCTGGAGCGCTGGACAGGGAGTTGGAAACACCATATATTTT.

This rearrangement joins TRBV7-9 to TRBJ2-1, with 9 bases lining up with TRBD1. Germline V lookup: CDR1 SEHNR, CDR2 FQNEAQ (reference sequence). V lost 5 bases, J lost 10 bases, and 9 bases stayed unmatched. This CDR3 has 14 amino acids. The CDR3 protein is CASSRDRDWSEQFF. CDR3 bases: TGTGCCAGCAGCCGGGACAGGGATTGGAGCGAGCAGTTCTTC.

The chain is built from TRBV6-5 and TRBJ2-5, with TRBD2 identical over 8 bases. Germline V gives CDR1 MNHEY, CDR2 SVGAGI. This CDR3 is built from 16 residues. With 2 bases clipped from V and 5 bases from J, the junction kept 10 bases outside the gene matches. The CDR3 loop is CASSYGRAGDWETQYF. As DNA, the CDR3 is TGTGCCAGCAGTTACGGTCGAGCGGGAGACTGGGAGACCCAGTACTTC.

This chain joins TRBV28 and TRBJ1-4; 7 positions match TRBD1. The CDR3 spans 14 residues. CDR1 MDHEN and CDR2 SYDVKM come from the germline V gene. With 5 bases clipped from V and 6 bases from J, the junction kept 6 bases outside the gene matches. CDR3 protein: CASSPDRVYEKLFF. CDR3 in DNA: TGTGCCAGCAGTCCAGACAGGGTTTATGAAAAACTGTTTTTT.

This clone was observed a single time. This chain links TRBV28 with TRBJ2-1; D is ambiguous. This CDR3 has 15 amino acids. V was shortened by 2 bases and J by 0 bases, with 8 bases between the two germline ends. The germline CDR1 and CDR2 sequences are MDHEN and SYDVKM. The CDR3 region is CASSLLGSSYNEQFF. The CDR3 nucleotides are TGTGCCAGCAGTTTACTTGGTAGCTCCTACAATGAGCAGTTCTTC.

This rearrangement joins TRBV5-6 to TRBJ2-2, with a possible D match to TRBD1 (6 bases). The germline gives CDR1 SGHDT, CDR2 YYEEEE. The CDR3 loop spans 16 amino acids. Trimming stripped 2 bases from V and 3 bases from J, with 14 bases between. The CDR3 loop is CASSLTGMADTGELFF. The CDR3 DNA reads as TGTGCCAGCAGCTTAACAGGGATGGCGGACACCGGGGAGCTGTTTTTT.

The CDR3 spells CASSYTGVNTEAFF. Here the CDR3 DNA reads TGTGCCAGCAGTTACACAGGGGTGAACACTGAAGCTTTCTTT. This sequence joins TRBV6-5 and TRBJ1-1; 7 positions match TRBD1. Looked up from germline, CDR1 is MNHEY and CDR2 is SVGAGI. The CDR3 is 14 amino acids. Unmatched junction bases numbered 0, after V lost 2 bases and J lost 0 bases.

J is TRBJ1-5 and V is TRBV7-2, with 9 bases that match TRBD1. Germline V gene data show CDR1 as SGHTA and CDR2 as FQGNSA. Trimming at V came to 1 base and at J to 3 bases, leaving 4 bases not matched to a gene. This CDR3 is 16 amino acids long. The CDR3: CASSLGGTGTNQPQHF. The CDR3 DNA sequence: TGTGCCAGCAGCTTAGGGGGGACAGGGACCAATCAGCCCCAGCATTTT.

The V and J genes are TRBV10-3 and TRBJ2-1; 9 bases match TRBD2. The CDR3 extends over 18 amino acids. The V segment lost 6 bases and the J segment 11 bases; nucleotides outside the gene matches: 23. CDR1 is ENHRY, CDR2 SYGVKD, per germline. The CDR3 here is CAISDRINAGTSSVQQFF. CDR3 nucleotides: TGTGCCATCAGCGATAGAATAAACGCCGGGACTAGCTCCGTTCAGCAGTTCTTC.

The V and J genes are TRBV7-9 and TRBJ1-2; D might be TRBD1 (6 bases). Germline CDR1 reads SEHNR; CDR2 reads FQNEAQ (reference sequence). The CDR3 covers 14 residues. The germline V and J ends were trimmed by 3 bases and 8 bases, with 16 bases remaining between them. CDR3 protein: CASSFHGTPEGYTF. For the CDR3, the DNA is TGTGCCAGCAGCTTTCACGGGACACCGGAGGGCTACACCTTC.

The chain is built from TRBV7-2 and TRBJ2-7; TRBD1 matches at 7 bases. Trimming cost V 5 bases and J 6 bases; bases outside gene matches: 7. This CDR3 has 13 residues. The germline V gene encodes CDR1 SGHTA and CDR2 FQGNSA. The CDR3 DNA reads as TGTGCCAGCAGCAACAGGGGAGCGAGCGAGCAGTACTTC. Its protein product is CASSNRGASEQYF.

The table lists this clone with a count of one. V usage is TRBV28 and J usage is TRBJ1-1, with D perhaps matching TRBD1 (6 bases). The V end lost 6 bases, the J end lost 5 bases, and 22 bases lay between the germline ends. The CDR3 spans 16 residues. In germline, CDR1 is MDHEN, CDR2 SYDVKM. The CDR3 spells CASRTRGAGRTTEAFF. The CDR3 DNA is TGTGCCAGCAGGACCCGGGGGGCGGGCAGAACAACTGAAGCTTTCTTT.

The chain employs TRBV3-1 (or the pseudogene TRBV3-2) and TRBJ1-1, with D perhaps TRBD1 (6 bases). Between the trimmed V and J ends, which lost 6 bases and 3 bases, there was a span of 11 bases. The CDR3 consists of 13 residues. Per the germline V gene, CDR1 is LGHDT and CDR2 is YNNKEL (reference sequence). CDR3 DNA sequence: TGTGCCAGCAGTCGACAGGCTGACACTGAAGCTTTCTTT. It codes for CASSRQADTEAFF.

DNA of the CDR3: TGTGCCAGCTCACTATCGGGACTAGCGGGAACGGGGGAGACCCAGTACTTC. Its protein product is CASSLSGLAGTGETQYF. The J gene is TRBJ2-5, the V gene TRBV18; 13 positions match TRBD2. This CDR3 spans 17 amino acids. V was clipped by 4 bases and J by 5 bases; unmatched bases: 10. In germline, CDR1 is KGHSH, CDR2 LQKENI.

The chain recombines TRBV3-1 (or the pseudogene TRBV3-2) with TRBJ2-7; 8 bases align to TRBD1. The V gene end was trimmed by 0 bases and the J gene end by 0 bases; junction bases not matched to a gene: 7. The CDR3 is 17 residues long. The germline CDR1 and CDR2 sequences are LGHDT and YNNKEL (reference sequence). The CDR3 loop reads CASSQDWGQASSYEQYF. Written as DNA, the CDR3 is TGTGCCAGCAGCCAAGATTGGGGACAGGCAAGCTCCTACGAGCAGTACTTC.

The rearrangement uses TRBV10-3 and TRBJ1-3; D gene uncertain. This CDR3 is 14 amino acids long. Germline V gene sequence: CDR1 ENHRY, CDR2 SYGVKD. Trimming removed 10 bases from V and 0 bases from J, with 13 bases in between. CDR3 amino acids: CATLSPSSGNTIYF. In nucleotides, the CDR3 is TGTGCCACCCTATCCCCGAGCTCTGGAAACACCATATATTTT.

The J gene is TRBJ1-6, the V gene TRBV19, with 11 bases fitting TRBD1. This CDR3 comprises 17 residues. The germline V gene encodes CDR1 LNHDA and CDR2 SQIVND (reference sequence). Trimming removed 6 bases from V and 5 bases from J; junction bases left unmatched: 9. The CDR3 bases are TGTGCCAGTAGGGATCCGGGACAGGGGGGAGATAATTCACCCCTCCACTTT. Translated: CASRDPGQGGDNSPLHF.

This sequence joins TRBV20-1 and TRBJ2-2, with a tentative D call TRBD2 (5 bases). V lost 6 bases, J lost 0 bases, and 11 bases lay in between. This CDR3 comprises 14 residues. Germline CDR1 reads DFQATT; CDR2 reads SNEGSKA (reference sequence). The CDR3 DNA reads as TGCAGTGCCAGTCCCGGGACGAACACCGGGGAGCTGTTTTTT. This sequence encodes CSASPGTNTGELFF.

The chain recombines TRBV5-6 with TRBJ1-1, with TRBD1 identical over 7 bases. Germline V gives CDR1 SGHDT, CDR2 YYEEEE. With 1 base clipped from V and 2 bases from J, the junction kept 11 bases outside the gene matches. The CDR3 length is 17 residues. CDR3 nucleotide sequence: TGTGCCAGCAGCTTGTGGGGGCTTAACAGGGGAAACACTGAAGCTTTCTTT. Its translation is CASSLWGLNRGNTEAFF.